This T cell receptor (beta chain) was profiled in a study of blood T cell repertoires in COVID-19. In the study overall: Some COVID-19 samples were acute and others convalescent; all came from the United States, Italy and Spain. Sources were T cells, B-cell-depleted T cells, or PBMCs; the material itself was cDNA or gDNA.

In germline, CDR1 is PRHDT, CDR2 FYEKMQ (reference sequence). The CDR3 covers 14 residues. The V end was cut by 4 bases, the J end by 8 bases, with 17 bases between. Assay: immunoSEQ multiplex PCR; the TCRdb copy retains only in-frame clones and omits some. The table has some 210,000 clones, approximately 81% seen once. Enrollees, 18 to 89 years old, lived in approximately 24 US areas. Assignment of participants to cohorts was predicated upon participant-reported clinical history. The V call is TRBV13, the J call TRBJ1-2; D is ambiguous. The sequenced sample consisted of PBMCs or T cells enriched from blood (not recorded which). The receptor was isolated from a woman aged 50 to 60 with acute COVID-19. The CDR3 DNA is TGTGCCAGCAGCTCCCCCGGGGTCCTGGGGGGCTACACCTTC. Translated, it gives CASSSPGVLGGYTF.